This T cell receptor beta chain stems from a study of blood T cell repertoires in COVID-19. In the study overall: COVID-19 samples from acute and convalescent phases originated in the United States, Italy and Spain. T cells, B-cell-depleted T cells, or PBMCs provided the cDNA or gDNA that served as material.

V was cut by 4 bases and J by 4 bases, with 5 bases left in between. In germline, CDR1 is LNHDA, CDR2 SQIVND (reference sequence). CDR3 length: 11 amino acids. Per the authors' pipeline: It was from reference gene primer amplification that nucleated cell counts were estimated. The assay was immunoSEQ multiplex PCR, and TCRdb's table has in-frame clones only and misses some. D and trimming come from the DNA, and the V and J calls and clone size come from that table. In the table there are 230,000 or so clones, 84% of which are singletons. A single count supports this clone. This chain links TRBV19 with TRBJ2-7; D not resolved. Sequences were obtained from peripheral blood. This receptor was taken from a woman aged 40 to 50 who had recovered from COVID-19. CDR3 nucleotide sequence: TGTGCCAGTAGTACTCAGTACGAGCAGTACTTC. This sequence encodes CASSTQYEQYF.